A single T cell receptor beta chain is shown here with its context. Its cognate antigen has yet to be identified. The sample holds no much larger clone one base away, and base qualities are not on file. This sample is drawn from a study of shared clonotypes between healthy human individuals (dated by TCRdb to about 2020). Regarding the research as a whole: A couple of women and three men aged 18 to 49 years were included in the cohort. For each donor, three plates each were used for CD4 naive and CD4 memory, two plates were used for CD8 naive, and one plate was used for CD8 memory. Blood TCR repertoires of about five healthy adults were deeply sequenced to estimate repertoire size and the extent of clonotype sharing between individuals. Libraries were prepared and TCR repertoires were sequenced by different laboratories using diverse techniques, in order to increase sequencing depth and limit assay-specific biases. Per donor, leukapheresis produced somewhere between about 0.94 and 9.5 billion PBMCs. What the authors observed across the whole study: Sampling was restricted to blood, and TCR repertoires in tissue are likely to differ from TCR repertoires in blood. When a handful of donors were compared, the shared fraction of clonotypes was roughly 5% for naive CD4, over 3% for naive CD8, roughly 2.5% for memory CD4, and 0.3% to 0.5% for memory CD8. Pairwise subsampling indicated that sequencing depth was expected to affect the degree of clonotype sharing among donors. Higher generation probabilities were observed for clonotypes shared by all four sorted-subset donors than for non-shared clonotypes. The small number of donors limited the genetic and exposure-history diversity represented. Even with the large sequencing depth, rarefaction of the sorted-subset datasets indicated that sequencing was incomplete. Naive subsets generally had larger estimated clonotype richness than memory subsets.

Using the deep immunoSEQ assay, TCR CDR3 regions were amplified from genomic DNA by multiplex PCR. Extracted genomic DNA from each cell subset was distributed evenly across all wells of several immunoSEQ 96-well plates, and each plate was treated as a replicate. For sorted subsets, each replicate PCR was loaded with about 0.2 ug genomic DNA, equivalent to 30,000 or so T cell genomes. Purified libraries were quantified with a Qubit 3.0 fluorometer, sized on a Bioanalyzer 2100, and re-quantified with the KAPA Library Quantification kit. Every immunoSEQ 96-well plate was sequenced on a dedicated single-read 150-cycle Illumina NextSeq 550 flow cell. As for the authors' bioinformatics: Because only junctional sequences without quality scores were contained in the immunoSEQ output, filtering matching that applied to full-length reads could not be performed. Sequences were annotated with PyIR, a Python wrapper for IgBLAST v1.9, using IMGT germline references to assign V/J genes and CDR3. Reads with weak V/J assignments (E-value above 1e-6), missing CDR3, stop codons, out-of-frame junctions, or ambiguous translated residues were removed. V3J clonotypes were defined as sequences sharing the same inferred V gene, J gene, and CDR3 amino acid sequence. The percentage overlap between two repertoires was calculated by dividing the number of shared unique clonotypes by the size of the smaller repertoire. RTK rarefaction, the Chao1 estimator, and Recon v2.1 estimates of unobserved clonotypes were used to assess repertoire richness. For all TCRbeta clonotypes obtained by the gDNA method from a few donors, generation probabilities were computed with OLGA. The immuneACCESS repertoire file appears here via TCRdb, limited to in-frame rearrangements. These files lack a portion of the clones; in checked studies, under half of the deficit traces to unresolved V genes, and the cause of the others is not known. The V and J calls and the clone size are those of that table, but D and trimming were determined from the DNA. A total of around 2.1 million clones appear in this sample, approximately 95% of them only once. The ten top clones hold around 0.13% of the sample.

The donors were healthy, HIV-negative adults with no recently reported acute infections or vaccinations. All donors were Caucasian adults living in Nashville, Tennessee, USA. CD4+ T cells were enriched through magnetic negative selection, after which naive cells were positively selected on CD45RA and the remaining negative fraction served as the memory subset. Blood was obtained by leukapheresis, after which PBMCs were separated by Ficoll-Histopaque density gradient centrifugation and cryopreserved in liquid nitrogen vapor phase. Purity and quantity of every magnetically sorted T cell population were checked by analytical flow cytometry. Genomic DNA was isolated from every sorted fraction and measured by UV absorbance on a Nanodrop 2000c. This TCR came from a young man in good health. What was sequenced was naive CD4+ T cells sorted from blood. Explained via the paper, the cell subset or site label denotes: CD45RA+ positively selected.

The base sequence is TGTGCCAGCAGCTTAGGGGGGCCCCTACCCTACGAGCAGTACTTC. It encodes CASSLGGPLPYEQYF. Here the chain combines TRBV7-2 and TRBJ2-7; perhaps TRBD1 is the D gene, with 6 bases matching. From the cysteine up to the phenylalanine, the CDR3 has a length of 15 residues. Of the read, only the CDR3 DNA is kept; its 45 bases are in frame from base 1. Cut back by 1 base and 2 bases, the V and J ends lie 12 bases apart. CDR1 SGHTA and CDR2 FQGNSA were looked up in the germline V gene.